This T cell receptor (beta chain) stems from a study of identical twins. In TCRdb, the 5' RACE reads were re-called with MiXCR into one record per CDR3 protein. The sample consists of 310,000 or so distinct CDR3 sequences, approximately 8.5% of them appearing once. This clonotype occurred many times. V was shortened by 5 bases and J by 1 base, with 12 bases between the two germline ends. The CDR3 consists of 13 residues. Germline values: CDR1 SQVTM, CDR2 ANQGSEA. This sample was shared with a second study, whose subject was yellow fever vaccine responses in identical twins.

Source material: memory (CD45RO+) T cells sorted from blood. The chain is built from TRBV29-1 and TRBJ2-7; weak D call: TRBD1 (5 bases). The TCR originated in a woman aged 18-29 years in good health. The CDR3 DNA reads TGCAGCGTTCTTAAGGACACTTCCTACGAGCAGTACTTC. It encodes CSVLKDTSYEQYF.